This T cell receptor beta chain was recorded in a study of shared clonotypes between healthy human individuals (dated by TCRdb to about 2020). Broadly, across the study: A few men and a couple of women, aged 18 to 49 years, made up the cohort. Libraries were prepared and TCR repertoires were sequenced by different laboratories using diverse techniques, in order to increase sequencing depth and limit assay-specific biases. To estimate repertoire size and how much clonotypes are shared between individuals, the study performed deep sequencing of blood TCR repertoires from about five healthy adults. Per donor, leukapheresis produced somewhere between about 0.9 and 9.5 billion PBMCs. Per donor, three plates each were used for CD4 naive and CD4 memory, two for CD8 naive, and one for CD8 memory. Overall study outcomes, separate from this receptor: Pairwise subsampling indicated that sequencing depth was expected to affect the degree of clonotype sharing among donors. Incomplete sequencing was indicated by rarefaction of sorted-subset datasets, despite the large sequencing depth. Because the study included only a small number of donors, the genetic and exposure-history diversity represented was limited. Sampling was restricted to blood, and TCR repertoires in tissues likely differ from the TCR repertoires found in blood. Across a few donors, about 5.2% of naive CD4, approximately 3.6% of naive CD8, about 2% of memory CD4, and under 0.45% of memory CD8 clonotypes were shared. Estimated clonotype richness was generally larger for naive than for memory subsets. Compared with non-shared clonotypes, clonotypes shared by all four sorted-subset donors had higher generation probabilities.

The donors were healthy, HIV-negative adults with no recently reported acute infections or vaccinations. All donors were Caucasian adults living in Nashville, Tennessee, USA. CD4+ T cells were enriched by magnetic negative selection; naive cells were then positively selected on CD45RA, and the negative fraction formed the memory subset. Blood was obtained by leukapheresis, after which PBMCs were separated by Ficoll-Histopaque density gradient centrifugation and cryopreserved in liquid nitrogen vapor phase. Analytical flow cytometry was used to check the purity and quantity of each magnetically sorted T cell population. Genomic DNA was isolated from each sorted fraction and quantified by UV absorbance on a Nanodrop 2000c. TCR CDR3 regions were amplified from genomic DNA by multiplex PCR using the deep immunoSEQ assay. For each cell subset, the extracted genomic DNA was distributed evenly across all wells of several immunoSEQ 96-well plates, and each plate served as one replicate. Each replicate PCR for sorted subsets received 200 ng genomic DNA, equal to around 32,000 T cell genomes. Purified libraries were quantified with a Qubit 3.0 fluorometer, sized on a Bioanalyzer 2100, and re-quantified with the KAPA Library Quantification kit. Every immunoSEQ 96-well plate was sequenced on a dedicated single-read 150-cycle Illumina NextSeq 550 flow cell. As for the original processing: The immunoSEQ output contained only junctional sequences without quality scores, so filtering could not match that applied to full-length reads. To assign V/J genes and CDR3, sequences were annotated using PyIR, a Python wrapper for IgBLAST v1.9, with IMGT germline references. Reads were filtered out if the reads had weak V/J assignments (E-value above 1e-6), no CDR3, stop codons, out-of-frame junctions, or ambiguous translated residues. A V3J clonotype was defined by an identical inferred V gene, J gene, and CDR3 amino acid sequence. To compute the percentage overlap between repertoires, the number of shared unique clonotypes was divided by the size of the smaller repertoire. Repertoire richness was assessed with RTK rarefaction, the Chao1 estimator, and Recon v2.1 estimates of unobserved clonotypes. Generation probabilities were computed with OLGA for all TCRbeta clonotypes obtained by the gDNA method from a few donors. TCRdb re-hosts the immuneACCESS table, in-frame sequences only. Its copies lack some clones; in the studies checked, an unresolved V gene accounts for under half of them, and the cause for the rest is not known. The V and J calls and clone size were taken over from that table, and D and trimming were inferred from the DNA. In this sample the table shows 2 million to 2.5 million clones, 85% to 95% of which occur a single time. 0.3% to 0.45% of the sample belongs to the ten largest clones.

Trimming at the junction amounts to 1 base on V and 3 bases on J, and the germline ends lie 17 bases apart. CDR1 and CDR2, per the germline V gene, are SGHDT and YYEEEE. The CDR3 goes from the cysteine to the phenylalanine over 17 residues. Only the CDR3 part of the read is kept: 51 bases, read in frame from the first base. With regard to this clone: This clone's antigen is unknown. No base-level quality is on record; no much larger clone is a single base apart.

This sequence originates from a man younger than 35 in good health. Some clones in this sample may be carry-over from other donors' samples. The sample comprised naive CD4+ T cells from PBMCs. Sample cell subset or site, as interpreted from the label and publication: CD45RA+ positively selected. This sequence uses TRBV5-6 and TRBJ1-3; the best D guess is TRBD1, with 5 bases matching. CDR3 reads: CASSLFPGDSGGNTIYF. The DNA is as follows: TGTGCCAGCAGCTTGTTCCCCGGGGACTCTGGTGGAAACACCATATATTTT.